These 6 T cell receptor beta chains originate from one sample sequenced in a study of blood T cell repertoires in COVID-19. The protocol was immunoSEQ multiplex PCR, while the TCRdb copy is restricted to in-frame clones and leaves out a portion. The table shows roughly 200,000 clones, with about 90% occurring only once. The specimen sequenced was peripheral blood. These receptor sequences come from a man aged 45 to 65 with acute or convalescent COVID-19.

This clone was seen once. The J gene is TRBJ1-4, the V gene TRBV28; 8 bases align to TRBD1. The CDR3 length is 16 residues. Per the germline V gene, CDR1 is MDHEN and CDR2 is SYDVKM. The V and J ends lost 3 bases and 5 bases, in that order; junction bases with no gene match: 8. CDR3 bases: TGTGCCAGCAGTTTGTACGGGACAGGTACAAATGAAAAACTGTTTTTT. This codes for CASSLYGTGTNEKLFF. The variable domain in full, with the rest retrieved from reference TRBV28 and TRBJ1-4, is DVKVTQSSRYLVKRTGEKVFLECVQDMDHENMFWYRQDPGLGLRLIYFSYDVKMKEKGDIPEGYSVSREKKERFSLILESASTNQTSMYLCASSLYGTGTNEKLFFGSGTQLSVL.

This clone was recorded only once. This chain connects TRBV7-9 to TRBJ1-2, with 12 bases fitting TRBD1. Germline CDR1 reads SEHNR; CDR2 reads FQNEAQ (reference sequence). V dropped 5 bases and J dropped 5; count of bases not matched to a gene: 9. The CDR3 is made up of 16 amino acids. The CDR3 sequence is CASSRGTGGAWYGYTF. The CDR3 nucleotides read TGTGCCAGCAGCCGCGGGACAGGGGGCGCTTGGTATGGCTACACCTTC. Looking up the rest from reference TRBV7-9 and TRBJ1-2 gives the full variable domain: DTGVSQNPRHKITKRGQNVTFRCDPISEHNRLYWYRQTLGQGPEFLTYFQNEAQLEKSRLLSDRFSAERPKGSFSTLEIQRTEQGDSAMYLCASSRGTGGAWYGYTFGSGTRLTVV.

The rearrangement uses TRBV28 and TRBJ1-1, with 7 bases identical to TRBD1. The V and J ends lost 1 base and 4 bases, in that order; junction bases with no gene match: 3. Looked up from germline, CDR1 is MDHEN and CDR2 is SYDVKM. The CDR3 consists of 14 residues. The CDR3 nucleotides are TGTGCCAGCAGTTTATTTCACAGGGGCACTGAAGCTTTCTTT. Its protein product is CASSLFHRGTEAFF.

The chain is built from TRBV18 and TRBJ2-7; TRBD1 matches 8 bases. CDR1 and CDR2 from the germline V gene are KGHSH and LQKENI. Trimming removed 2 bases from V and 2 bases from J; junction bases left unmatched: 2. The CDR3 spans 14 residues. CDR3 region: CASSPRQGTYEQYV. In nucleotides, the CDR3 is TGTGCCAGCTCACCAAGACAGGGGACCTACGAGCAGTACGTC.

This clone has a handful of counts. The V and J genes are TRBV27 and TRBJ1-5; tentative D call: TRBD1 (5 bases). This CDR3 comprises 13 residues. V was clipped by 5 bases and J by 6 bases, with 11 bases between them. Per germline, CDR1 MNHEY and CDR2 SMNVEV (reference sequence). The CDR3, as DNA: TGTGCCAGCAGTGGGTGGGGCGGTCAGCCCCAGCATTTT. Its translation: CASSGWGGQPQHF.

The chain links TRBV18 to TRBJ2-3, with D perhaps TRBD2 (6 bases). V was trimmed by 1 base and J by 1 base, leaving 12 bases between them. Germline-derived CDR1 and CDR2 are KGHSH and LQKENI. The CDR3 has 16 residues. DNA for the CDR3: TGTGCCAGCTCACCACAGGGGAGGTGGGGCACAGATACGCAGTATTTT. This gives the protein CASSPQGRWGTDTQYF.